The 15 T cell receptor beta chains listed next were all sequenced from one sample in a study of metastatic and nonmetastatic thyroid tumors. MiXCR was used by TCRdb to re-call the PCR reads. The table includes some 15,000 clones, around 25% detected once. There were no patients who had received any treatment before thyroid surgery. Sequenced input: tumor tissue. The receptors originated from a female donor with papillary thyroid cancer or a benign thyroid nodule (not recorded which). Some clones in this sample may be carry-over from other donors' samples.

The genes are TRBV19 and TRBJ2-1, with 11 bases fitting TRBD2. Germline lookup yields CDR1 LNHDA and CDR2 SQIVND (reference sequence). The CDR3 sequence is 17 residues long. V was clipped by 1 base and J by 5 bases; unmatched bases: 7. The CDR3 DNA is TGTGCCAGTAGTATAGGAGGAGGGGGACTAGCGGACAATGAGCAGTTCTTC. The encoded protein is CASSIGGGGLADNEQFF.

This clone rates as medium-sized (0.01 to 0.1%). The chain has TRBV18 and TRBJ2-2; D is ambiguous. V was cut by 4 bases and J by 4 bases, with 4 bases left in between. This CDR3 spans 12 amino acids. CDR1 KGHSH and CDR2 LQKENI come from the germline V gene. The CDR3 region is CASSQGTGELFF. In DNA, the CDR3 is TGTGCCAGCTCACAGGGCACCGGGGAGCTGTTTTTT.

A word on this clone: Its ends do not fully match the called genes, so a read error is possible. V is TRBV13 and J is TRBJ1-3; no clear D gene. Germline V CDR1 and CDR2: PRHDT, FYEKMQ (reference sequence). The CDR3 is 13 residues long. The CDR3 is CASSLEGQSNVVF. The CDR3 nucleotides read TGTGCCAGCAGCTTAGAGGGCCAGTCAAATGTTGTTTTT. The whole variable domain, remainder taken from reference TRBV13 and TRBJ1-3, is AAGVIQSPRHLIKEKRETATLKCYPIPRHDTVYWYQQGPGQDPQFLISFYEKMQSDKGSIPDRFSAQQFSDYHSELNMSSLELGDSALYFCASSLEGQSNVVFGEGSWLTVV.

This clone was recorded a few times. This chain uses TRBV6-1 with TRBJ1-6; D ambiguous. Germline CDR1 and CDR2: MNHNS and SASEGT. The CDR3 loop spans 17 amino acids. Between the trimmed V and J ends, which lost 7 bases and 1 base, there was a span of 17 bases. CDR3 coding DNA: TGTGCCAGCATACCCGAACAGTGGTTGTCCTATAATTCACCCCTCCACTTT. Protein sequence: CASIPEQWLSYNSPLHF.

This clone came up many times. The rearrangement links TRBV5-4 to TRBJ2-7; no clear D. The CDR3 has 14 residues. Trimming cost V 0 bases and J 7 bases, with 14 bases left between them. Germline loops: CDR1 SGHNT, CDR2 YYREEE (reference sequence). In nucleotides, the CDR3 is TGTGCCAGCAGCTTGGATGAGGTTTCGGAGGAGCAGTACTTC. Translated, it gives CASSLDEVSEEQYF.

This rearrangement joins TRBV3-1 to TRBJ2-5, with D uncertain. CDR1 and CDR2 (germline): LGHDT, YNNKEL (reference sequence). Trimming shortened V by 0 bases and J by 1 base, and 6 bases separated the two germline ends. The CDR3 has 14 residues. The CDR3 region is CASSQELLQETQYF. The DNA of the CDR3 is TGTGCCAGCAGCCAAGAACTCCTCCAAGAGACCCAGTACTTC.

This clone has a count of ten or more. The rearrangement uses TRBV7-1 and TRBJ2-3; 9 bases map to TRBD2. TRBV7-1 is designated an ORF whose function remains uncertain. V was clipped by 3 bases and J by 2 bases; unmatched bases: 15. The CDR3 covers 19 residues. The CDR3 loop reads CASSSPRGAGGLFTDTQYF. In nucleotides, the CDR3 is TGTGCCAGCAGCTCGCCGAGGGGAGCGGGAGGCTTATTCACAGATACGCAGTATTTT.

This clone is medium-sized within its sample. This rearrangement joins TRBV20-1 to TRBJ1-3; TRBD1 is a possible D gene (5 bases). The CDR3 runs to 17 residues. Trimming removed 0 bases at V and 7 bases at J, with 22 bases between. CDR1 DFQATT and CDR2 SNEGSKA come from the germline V gene (reference sequence). CDR3 sequence (DNA): TGCAGTGCTAGAGACAGCTTGGGGACCCCTTCACTCAACACCATATATTTT. Its protein is CSARDSLGTPSLNTIYF.

The table lists this clone with a few counts. V and J are TRBV19 and TRBJ1-1; 8 nucleotides line up with TRBD1. CDR1 LNHDA and CDR2 SQIVND come from the germline V gene (reference sequence). This CDR3 contains 15 residues. V dropped 3 bases and J dropped 3; count of bases not matched to a gene: 6. As DNA, the CDR3 is TGTGCCAGTAGTATCTGGACAGGGTCGGACACTGAAGCTTTCTTT. Translating gives CASSIWTGSDTEAFF.

The chain carries TRBV27 and TRBJ1-1; D unclear. The CDR3 spans 10 residues. V was shortened by 3 bases and J by 4 bases, with 0 bases between the two germline ends. The germline gives CDR1 MNHEY, CDR2 SMNVEV (reference sequence). Written as DNA, the CDR3 is TGTGCCAGCAGTTTCACTGAAGCTTTCTTT. Amino acids: CASSFTEAFF.

This clone was seen at least ten times. Since a much larger clone is just one base distant, this may be a read error. Other DNA sequences in the sample encode the same CDR3. The V call is TRBV7-9, the J call TRBJ2-1, with TRBD2 matching 8 bases. The CDR3 is 15 residues long. Germline V gene sequence: CDR1 SEHNR, CDR2 FQNEAQ (reference sequence). Written as DNA, the CDR3 is TGTGCCAGTAGCTGGAGCGGGAGCGAGGCCAATGAGCAGTTCTTC. This translates into CASSWSGSEANEQFF.

This clone was seen at least ten times. The chain has TRBV9 and TRBJ2-3; 9 bases line up with TRBD2. This CDR3 spans 17 amino acids. Germline V gene sequence: CDR1 SGDLS, CDR2 YYNGEE. V was clipped by 4 bases and J by 4 bases; unmatched bases: 13. CDR3 loop: CASSPDPGGRASDTQYF. The CDR3 region has the DNA TGTGCCAGCAGCCCAGACCCTGGCGGGAGGGCCTCAGATACGCAGTATTTT.

At least ten counts were recorded for this clone. The chain combines TRBV29-1 with TRBJ2-7; either TRBD1 or TRBD2 may fit D (6 bases each). The CDR3 contains 17 residues. Trimming pared 5 bases from V and 7 bases from J, leaving 30 bases between. Per the germline V gene, CDR1 is SQVTM and CDR2 is ANQGSEA. CDR3 in DNA: TGCAGCGTTAAAGGACAGTCCAAGGGTCTGAAGGCGGGGGAGCAGTACTTC. It yields the protein CSVKGQSKGLKAGEQYF.

The chain carries TRBV11-1 and TRBJ2-2; TRBD2 matches 7 bases. Germline trimming cut 8 bases from V and 4 bases from J; bases unmatched to any gene: 7. Per the germline V gene, CDR1 is SGHAT and CDR2 is FQDESV (reference sequence). This CDR3 is built from 14 residues. The CDR3 spells CASRREVGTGELFF. The CDR3 region has the DNA TGTGCCAGCCGACGGGAGGTCGGCACCGGGGAGCTGTTTTTT.

Concerning this clone itself: The CDR3 end shows no conserved phenylalanine or tryptophan, and so a read error is likely. The DNA is left out, because the CDR3 cannot be placed on it with certainty; the CDR3 is given as TCRdb lists it. The chain is built from TRBV20-1 and TRBJ2-7. The CDR3 extends over 8 residues, inclusive of both ends. Germline CDR1 DFQATT, CDR2 SNEGSKA (reference sequence). This CDR3 reads CSATNGTI.